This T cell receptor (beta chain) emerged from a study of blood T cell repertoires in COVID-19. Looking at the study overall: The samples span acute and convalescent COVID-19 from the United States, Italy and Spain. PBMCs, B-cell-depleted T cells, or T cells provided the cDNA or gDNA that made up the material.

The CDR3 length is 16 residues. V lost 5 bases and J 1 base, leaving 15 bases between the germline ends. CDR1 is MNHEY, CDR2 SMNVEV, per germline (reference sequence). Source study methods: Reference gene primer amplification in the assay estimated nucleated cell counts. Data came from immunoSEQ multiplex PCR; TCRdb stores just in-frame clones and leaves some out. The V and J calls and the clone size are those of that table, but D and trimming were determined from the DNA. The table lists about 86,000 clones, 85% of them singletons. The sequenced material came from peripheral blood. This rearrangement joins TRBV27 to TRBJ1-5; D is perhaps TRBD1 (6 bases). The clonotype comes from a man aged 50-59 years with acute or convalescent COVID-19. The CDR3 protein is CASSRGGGRSNQPQHF. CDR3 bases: TGTGCCAGCAGTAGGGGAGGGGGACGAAGCAATCAGCCCCAGCATTTT.